The TCR beta chain under discussion was sequenced for a study of cytomegalovirus exposure and HLA in healthy donors. Turning to this clone: Antigen: not known.

CDR3 length: 20 amino acids. Trimming took 7 bases from V and 5 from J, leaving 30 bases between them. Germline V gene data show CDR1 as SNHLY and CDR2 as FYNNEI. Study observations and caveats: The authors reported that TCR beta sequences could predict HLA-A and HLA-B alleles. These predictions were accurate for most subjects in the first cohort.

Researchers ran the PCR with 60 Vbeta and 13 Jbeta primers. Sequencing was performed with immunoSEQ multiplex PCR; in TCRdb, only in-frame clones are kept and a portion is missing. The table has over 200,000 clones, 70% to 85% seen once. The gene calls are TRBV2 and TRBJ1-6, with a possible D match to TRBD1 (6 bases). Sequenced: PBMCs. This TCR derives from a woman in her thirties or forties in good health and CMV-seronegative. CDR3 amino acids: CASTKYRDMRIGANNSPLHF. The CDR3 region has the DNA TGTGCCAGCACCAAGTACAGGGACATGAGAATAGGGGCGAATAATTCACCCCTCCACTTT. Supplemented by reference TRBV2 and TRBJ1-6, the full variable domain reads EPEVTQTPSHQVTQMGQEVILRCVPISNHLYFYWYRQILGQKVEFLVSFYNNEISEKSEIFDDQFSVERPDGSNFTLKIRSTKLEDSAMYFCASTKYRDMRIGANNSPLHFGNGTRLTVT.